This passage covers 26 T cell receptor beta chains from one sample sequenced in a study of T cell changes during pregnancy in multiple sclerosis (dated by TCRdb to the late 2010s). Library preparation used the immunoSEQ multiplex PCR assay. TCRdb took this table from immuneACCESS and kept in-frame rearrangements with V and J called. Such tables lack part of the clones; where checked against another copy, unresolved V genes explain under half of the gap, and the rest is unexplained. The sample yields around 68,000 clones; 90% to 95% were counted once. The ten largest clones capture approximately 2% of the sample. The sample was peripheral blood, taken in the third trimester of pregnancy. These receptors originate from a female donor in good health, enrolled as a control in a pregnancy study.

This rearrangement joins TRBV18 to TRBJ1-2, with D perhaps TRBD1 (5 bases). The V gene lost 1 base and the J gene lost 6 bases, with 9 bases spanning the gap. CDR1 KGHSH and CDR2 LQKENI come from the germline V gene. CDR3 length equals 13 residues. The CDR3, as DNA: TGTGCCAGCTCACCACGGACATTAGATGGCTACACCTTC. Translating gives CASSPRTLDGYTF.

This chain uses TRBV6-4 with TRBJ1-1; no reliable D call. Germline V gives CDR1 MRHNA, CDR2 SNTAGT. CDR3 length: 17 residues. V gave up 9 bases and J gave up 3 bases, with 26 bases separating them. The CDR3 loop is CARRDPLVALSDTEAFF. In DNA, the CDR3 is TGTGCCAGACGTGATCCCCTTGTCGCACTTAGCGACACTGAAGCTTTCTTT.

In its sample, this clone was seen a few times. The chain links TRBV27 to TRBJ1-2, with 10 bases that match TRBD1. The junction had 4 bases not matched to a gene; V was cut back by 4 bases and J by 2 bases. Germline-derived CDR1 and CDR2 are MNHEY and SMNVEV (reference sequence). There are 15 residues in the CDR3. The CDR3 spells CASSSLDRGNYGYTF. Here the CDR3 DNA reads TGTGCCAGCAGTTCCCTGGACAGGGGGAACTATGGCTACACCTTC.

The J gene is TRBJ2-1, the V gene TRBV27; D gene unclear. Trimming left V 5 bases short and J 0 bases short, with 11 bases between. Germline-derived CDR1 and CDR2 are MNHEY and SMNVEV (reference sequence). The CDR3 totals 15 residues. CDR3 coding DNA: TGTGCCAGCAGTATAATAGTGAGCTCCTACAATGAGCAGTTCTTC. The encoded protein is CASSIIVSSYNEQFF.

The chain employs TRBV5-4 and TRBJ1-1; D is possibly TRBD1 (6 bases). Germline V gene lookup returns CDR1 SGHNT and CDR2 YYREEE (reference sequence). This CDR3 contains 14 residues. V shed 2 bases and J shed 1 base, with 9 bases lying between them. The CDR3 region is CASSLQGTNTEAFF. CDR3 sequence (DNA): TGTGCCAGCAGCTTACAGGGTACGAACACTGAAGCTTTCTTT.

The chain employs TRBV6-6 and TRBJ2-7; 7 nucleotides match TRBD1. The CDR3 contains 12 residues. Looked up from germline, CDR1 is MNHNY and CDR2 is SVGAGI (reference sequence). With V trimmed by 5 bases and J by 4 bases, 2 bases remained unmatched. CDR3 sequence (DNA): TGTGCCAGCAGTCTGGGACAGTACGAGCAGTACTTC. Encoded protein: CASSLGQYEQYF.

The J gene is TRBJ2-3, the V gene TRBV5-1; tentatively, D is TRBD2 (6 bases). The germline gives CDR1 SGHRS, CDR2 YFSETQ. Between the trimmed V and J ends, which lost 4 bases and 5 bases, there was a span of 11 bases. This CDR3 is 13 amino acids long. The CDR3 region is CASSRGTGDTQYF. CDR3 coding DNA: TGCGCCAGCAGCCGGGGGACCGGAGATACGCAGTATTTT.

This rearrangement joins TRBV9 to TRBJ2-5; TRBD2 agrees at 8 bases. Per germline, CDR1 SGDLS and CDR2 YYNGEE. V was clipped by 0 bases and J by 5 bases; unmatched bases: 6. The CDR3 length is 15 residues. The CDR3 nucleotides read TGTGCCAGCAGCGTAGTCGGGGGGGACGGGGAGACCCAGTACTTC. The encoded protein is CASSVVGGDGETQYF. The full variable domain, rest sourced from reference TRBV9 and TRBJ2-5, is DSGVTQTPKHLITATGQRVTLRCSPRSGDLSVYWYQQSLDQGLQFLIQYYNGEERAKGNILERFSAQQFPDLHSELNLSSLELGDSALYFCASSVVGGDGETQYFGPGTRLLVL.

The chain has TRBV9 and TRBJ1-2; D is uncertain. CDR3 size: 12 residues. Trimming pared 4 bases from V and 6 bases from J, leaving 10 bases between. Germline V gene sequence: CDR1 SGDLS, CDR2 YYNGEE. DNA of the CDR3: TGTGCCAGCAGCACGCGCTCCGATGGCTACACCTTC. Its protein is CASSTRSDGYTF.

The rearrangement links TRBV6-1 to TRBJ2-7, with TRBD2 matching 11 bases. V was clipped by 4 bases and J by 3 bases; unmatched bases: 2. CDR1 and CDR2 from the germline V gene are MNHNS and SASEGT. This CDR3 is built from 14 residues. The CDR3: CASSGLAGSYEQYF. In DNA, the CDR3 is TGTGCCAGCAGTGGACTAGCGGGGAGCTACGAGCAGTACTTC.

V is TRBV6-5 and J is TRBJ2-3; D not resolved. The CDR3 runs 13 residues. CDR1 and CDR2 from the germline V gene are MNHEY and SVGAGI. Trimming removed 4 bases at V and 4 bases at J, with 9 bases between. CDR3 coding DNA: TGTGCCAGCAGTTCCCGACTGGCAGATACGCAGTATTTT. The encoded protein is CASSSRLADTQYF.

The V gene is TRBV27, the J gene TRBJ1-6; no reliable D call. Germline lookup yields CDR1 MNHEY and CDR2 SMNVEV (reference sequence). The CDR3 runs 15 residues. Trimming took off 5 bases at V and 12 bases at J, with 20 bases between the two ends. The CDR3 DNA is TGTGCCAGCAGTCCCTCAACTCCCGTACAGAGACCCCTCCACTTT. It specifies CASSPSTPVQRPLHF.

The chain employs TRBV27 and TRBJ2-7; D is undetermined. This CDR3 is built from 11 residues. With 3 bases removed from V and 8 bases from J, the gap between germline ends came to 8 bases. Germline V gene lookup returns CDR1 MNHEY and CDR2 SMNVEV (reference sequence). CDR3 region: CASSFGAQQYF. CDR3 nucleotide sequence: TGTGCCAGCAGTTTCGGTGCGCAGCAGTACTTC.

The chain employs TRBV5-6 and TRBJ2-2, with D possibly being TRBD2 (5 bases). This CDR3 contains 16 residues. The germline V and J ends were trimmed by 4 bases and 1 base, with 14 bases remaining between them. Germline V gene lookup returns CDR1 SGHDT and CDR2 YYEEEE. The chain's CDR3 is CASSPGGAENTGELFF. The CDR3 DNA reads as TGTGCCAGCAGCCCCGGAGGAGCTGAGAACACCGGGGAGCTGTTTTTT.

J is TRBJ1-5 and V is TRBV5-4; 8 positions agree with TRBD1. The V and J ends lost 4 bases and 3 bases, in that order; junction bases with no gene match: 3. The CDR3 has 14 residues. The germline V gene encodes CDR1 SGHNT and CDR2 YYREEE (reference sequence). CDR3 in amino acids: CASSPDRDNQPQHF. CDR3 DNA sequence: TGTGCCAGCAGCCCGGACAGGGACAATCAGCCCCAGCATTTT.

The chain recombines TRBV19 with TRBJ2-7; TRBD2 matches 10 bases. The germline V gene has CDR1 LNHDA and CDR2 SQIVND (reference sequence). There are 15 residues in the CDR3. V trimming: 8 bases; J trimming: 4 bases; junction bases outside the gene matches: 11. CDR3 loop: CASGLSSGLAYEQYF. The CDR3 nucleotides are TGTGCCAGTGGCCTGTCCTCGGGACTAGCGTACGAGCAGTACTTC.

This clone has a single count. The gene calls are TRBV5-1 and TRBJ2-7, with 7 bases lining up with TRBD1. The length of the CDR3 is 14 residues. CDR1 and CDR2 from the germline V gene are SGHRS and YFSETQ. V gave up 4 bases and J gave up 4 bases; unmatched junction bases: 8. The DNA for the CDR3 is TGCGCCAGCAGCCCTGGACAGGTAGGTTACGAGCAGTACTTC. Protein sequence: CASSPGQVGYEQYF. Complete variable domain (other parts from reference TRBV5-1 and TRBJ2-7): KAGVTQTPRYLIKTRGQQVTLSCSPISGHRSVSWYQQTPGQGLQFLFEYFSETQRNKGNFPGRFSGRQFSNSRSEMNVSTLELGDSALYLCASSPGQVGYEQYFGPGTRLTVT.

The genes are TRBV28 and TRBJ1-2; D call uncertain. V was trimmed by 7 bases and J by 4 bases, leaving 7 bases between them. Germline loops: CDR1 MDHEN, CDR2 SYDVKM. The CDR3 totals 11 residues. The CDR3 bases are TGTGCCAGCATGAGAGGCTATGGCTACACCTTC. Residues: CASMRGYGYTF.

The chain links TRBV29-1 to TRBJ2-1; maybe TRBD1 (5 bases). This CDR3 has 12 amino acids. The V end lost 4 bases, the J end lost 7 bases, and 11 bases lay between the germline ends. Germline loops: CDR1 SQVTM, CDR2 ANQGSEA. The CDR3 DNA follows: TGCAGCGTTGGAGAATCAGGGAATGAGCAGTTCTTC. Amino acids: CSVGESGNEQFF.

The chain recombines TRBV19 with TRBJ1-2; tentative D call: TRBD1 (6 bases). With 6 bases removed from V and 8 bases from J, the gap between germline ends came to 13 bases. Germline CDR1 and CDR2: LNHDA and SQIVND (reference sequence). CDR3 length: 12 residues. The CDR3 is CASSQGWEGYTF. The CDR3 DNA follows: TGTGCCAGTAGCCAGGGGTGGGAAGGCTACACCTTC. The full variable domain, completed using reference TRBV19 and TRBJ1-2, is DGGITQSPKYLFRKEGQNVTLSCEQNLNHDAMYWYRQDPGQGLRLIYYSQIVNDFQKGDIAEGYSVSREKKESFPLTVTSAQKNPTAFYLCASSQGWEGYTFGSGTRLTVV.

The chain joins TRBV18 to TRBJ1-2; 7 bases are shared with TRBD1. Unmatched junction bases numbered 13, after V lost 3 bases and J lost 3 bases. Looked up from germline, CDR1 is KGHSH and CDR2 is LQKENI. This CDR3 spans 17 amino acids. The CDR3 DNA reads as TGTGCCAGCTCACCGTCCCCAGGCCGACAGGGCGACTATGGCTACACCTTC. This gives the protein CASSPSPGRQGDYGYTF.

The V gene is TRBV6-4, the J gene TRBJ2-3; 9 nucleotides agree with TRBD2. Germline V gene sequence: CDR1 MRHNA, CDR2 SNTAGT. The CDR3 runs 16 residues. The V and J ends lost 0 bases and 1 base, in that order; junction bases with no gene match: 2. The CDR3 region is CASSDSASGGTDTQYF. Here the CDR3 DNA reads TGTGCCAGCAGTGACTCAGCTAGCGGGGGCACAGATACGCAGTATTTT.

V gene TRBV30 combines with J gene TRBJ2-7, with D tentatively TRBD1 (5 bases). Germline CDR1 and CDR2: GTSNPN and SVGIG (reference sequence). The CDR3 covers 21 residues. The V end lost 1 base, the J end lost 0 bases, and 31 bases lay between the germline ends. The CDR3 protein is CAWSGPSIDSHRRISSYEQYF. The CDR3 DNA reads TGTGCCTGGAGTGGCCCAAGTATCGACAGTCACCGGCGAATCAGCTCCTACGAGCAGTACTTC.

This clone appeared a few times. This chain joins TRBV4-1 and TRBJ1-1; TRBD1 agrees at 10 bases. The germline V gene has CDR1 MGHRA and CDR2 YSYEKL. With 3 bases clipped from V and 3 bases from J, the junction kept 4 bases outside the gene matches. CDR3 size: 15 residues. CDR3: CASSHGTGVDTEAFF. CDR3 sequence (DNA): TGCGCCAGCAGCCATGGGACAGGGGTTGACACTGAAGCTTTCTTT.

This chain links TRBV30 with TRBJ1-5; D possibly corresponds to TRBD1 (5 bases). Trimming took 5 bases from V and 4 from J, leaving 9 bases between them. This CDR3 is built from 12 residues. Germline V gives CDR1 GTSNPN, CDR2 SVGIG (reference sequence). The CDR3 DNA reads TGTGCCTGGGACAGACTTAATCAGCCCCAGCATTTT. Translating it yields CAWDRLNQPQHF.

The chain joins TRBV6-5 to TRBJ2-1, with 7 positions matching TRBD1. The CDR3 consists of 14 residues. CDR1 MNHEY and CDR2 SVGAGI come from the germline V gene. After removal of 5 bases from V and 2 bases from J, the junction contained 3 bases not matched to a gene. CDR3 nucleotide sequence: TGTGCCAGCAGTCACGGGACAGCCTACAATGAGCAGTTCTTC. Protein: CASSHGTAYNEQFF.